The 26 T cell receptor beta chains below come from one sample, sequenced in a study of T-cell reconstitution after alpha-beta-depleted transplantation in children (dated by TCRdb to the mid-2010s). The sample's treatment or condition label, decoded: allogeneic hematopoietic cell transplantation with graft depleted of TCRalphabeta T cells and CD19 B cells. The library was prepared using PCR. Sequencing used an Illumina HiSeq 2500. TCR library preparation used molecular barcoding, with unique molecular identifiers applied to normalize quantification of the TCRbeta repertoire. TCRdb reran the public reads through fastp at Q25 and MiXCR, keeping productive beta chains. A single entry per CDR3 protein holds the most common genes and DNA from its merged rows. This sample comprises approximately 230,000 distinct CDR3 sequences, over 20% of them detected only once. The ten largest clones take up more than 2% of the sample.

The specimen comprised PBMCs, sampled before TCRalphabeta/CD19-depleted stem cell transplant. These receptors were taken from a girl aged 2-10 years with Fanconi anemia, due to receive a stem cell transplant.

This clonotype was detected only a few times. As DNA, the CDR3 is TGTGCCACCAGCAGTGGGGACCCTGACCTCTACGGCTACACCTTC. This sequence encodes CATSSGDPDLYGYTF. The V gene is TRBV15, the J gene TRBJ1-2, with D possibly TRBD1 on 5 matching bases. Per germline, CDR1 LNHNV and CDR2 YYDKDF (reference sequence). V was shortened by 3 bases and J by 8 bases, with 19 bases between the two germline ends. The CDR3 totals 15 residues.

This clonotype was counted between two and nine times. CDR3 protein: CASSLHRMNTEAFF. The CDR3 DNA reads TGTGCCAGCAGTTTACACAGAATGAACACTGAAGCTTTCTTT. The J gene is TRBJ1-1, the V gene TRBV12-3 or TRBV12-4; D is unclear. V lost 2 bases and J lost 0, with 7 bases in between. The CDR3 is 14 residues long.

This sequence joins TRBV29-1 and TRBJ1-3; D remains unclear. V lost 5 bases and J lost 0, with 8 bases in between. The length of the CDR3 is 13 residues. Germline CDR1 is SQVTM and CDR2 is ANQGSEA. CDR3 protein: CSVQQSSGNTIYF. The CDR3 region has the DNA TGCAGCGTTCAACAGAGCTCTGGAAACACCATATATTTT.

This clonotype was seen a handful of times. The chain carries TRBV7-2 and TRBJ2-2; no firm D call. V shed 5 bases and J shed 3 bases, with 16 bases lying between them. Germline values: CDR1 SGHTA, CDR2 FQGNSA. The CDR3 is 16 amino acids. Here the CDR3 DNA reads TGTGCCAGCAGCAGATACCGGCCCGATCACACCGGGGAGCTGTTTTTT. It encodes CASSRYRPDHTGELFF.

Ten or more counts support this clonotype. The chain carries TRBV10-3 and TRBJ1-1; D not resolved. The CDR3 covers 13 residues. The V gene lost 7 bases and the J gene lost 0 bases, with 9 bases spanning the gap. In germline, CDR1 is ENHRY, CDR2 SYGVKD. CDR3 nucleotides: TGTGCCATCACTTCCGTGGTGAACACTGAAGCTTTCTTT. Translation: CAITSVVNTEAFF.

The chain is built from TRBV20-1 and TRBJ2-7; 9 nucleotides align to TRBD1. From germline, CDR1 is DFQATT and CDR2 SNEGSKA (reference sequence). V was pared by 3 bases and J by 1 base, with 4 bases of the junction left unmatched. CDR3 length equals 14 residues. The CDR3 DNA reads TGCAGTGCTAGTCTCGGGACAGGGTCCTACGAGCAGTACTTC. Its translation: CSASLGTGSYEQYF.

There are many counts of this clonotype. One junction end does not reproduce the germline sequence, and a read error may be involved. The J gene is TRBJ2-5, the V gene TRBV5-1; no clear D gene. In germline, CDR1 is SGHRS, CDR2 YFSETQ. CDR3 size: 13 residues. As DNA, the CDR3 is TGTGCCAGCAGCTTAGGTTTAGAAGAGACCCAGTACTTC. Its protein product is CASSLGLEETQYF.

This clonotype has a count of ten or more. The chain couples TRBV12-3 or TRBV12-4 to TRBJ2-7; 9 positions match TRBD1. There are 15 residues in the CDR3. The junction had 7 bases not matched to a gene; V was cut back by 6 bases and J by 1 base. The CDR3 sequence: CASRLTGGGSYEQYF. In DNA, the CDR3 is TGTGCCAGCAGATTGACAGGGGGAGGTTCCTACGAGCAGTACTTC.

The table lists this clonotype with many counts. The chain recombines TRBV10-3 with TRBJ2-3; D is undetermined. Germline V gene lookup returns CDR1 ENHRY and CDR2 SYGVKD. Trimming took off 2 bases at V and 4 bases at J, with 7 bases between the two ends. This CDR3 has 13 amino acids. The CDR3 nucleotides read TGTGCCATCAGTGAGCTGGGCTCAGATACGCAGTATTTT. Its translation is CAISELGSDTQYF.

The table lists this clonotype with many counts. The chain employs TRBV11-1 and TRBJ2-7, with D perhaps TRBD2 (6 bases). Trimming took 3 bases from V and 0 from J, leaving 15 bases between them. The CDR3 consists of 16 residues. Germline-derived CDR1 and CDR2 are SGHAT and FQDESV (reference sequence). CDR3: CASSLAGGTISYEQYF. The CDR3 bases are TGTGCCAGCAGCTTGGCCGGGGGTACAATCTCCTACGAGCAGTACTTC.

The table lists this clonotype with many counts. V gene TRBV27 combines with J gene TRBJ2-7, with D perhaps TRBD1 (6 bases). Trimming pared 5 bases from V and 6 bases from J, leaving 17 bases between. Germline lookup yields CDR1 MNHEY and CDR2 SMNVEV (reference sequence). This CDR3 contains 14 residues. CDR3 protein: CASSPTLQGAEQYF. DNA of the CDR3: TGTGCCAGCAGTCCTACATTACAGGGAGCCGAGCAGTACTTC.

The CDR3 is CSAASLKVMRTEAFF. For the CDR3, the DNA is TGCAGCGCCGCTTCCCTTAAGGTCATGAGGACTGAAGCTTTCTTT. The chain links TRBV29-1 to TRBJ1-1; D remains ambiguous. V lost 7 bases and J 5 bases, leaving 23 bases between the germline ends. The germline V gene has CDR1 SQVTM and CDR2 ANQGSEA. The CDR3 totals 15 residues.

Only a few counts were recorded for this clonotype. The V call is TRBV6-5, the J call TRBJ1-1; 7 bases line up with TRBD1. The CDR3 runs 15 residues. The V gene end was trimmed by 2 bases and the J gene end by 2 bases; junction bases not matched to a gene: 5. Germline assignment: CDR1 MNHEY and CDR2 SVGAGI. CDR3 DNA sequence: TGTGCCAGCAGTTACCCGGGACAGATAAACACTGAAGCTTTCTTT. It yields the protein CASSYPGQINTEAFF.

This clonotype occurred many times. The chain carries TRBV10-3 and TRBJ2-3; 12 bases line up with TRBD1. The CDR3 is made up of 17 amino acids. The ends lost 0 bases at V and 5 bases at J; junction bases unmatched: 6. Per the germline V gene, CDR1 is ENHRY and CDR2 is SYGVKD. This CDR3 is CAISESGTGGAGDTQYF. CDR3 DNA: TGTGCCATCAGTGAGTCGGGGACAGGGGGCGCAGGAGATACGCAGTATTTT.

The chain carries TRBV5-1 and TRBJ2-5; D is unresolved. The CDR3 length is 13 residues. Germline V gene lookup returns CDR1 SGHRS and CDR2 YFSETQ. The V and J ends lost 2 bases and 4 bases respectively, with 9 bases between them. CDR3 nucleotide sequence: TGCGCCAGCAGCTTATGGGCGTCAGAGACCCAGTACTTC. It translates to CASSLWASETQYF.

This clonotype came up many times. The CDR3 reads CASSPSGTGGHYGYTF. The DNA for the CDR3 is TGTGCCAGCAGTCCCTCCGGGACAGGCGGCCACTATGGCTACACCTTC. J is TRBJ1-2 and V is TRBV12-3 or TRBV12-4, with 8 bases matching TRBD1. The J segment lost 3 bases and the V segment lost 5 bases, leaving 11 bases of the junction unmatched. This CDR3 has 16 amino acids.

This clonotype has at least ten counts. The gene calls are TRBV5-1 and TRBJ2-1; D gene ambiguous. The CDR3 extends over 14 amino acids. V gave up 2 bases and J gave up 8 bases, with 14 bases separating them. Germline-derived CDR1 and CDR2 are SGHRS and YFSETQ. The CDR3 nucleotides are TGCGCCAGCAGCTTAGGAATCCCCGACGATGAGCAGTTCTTC. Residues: CASSLGIPDDEQFF.

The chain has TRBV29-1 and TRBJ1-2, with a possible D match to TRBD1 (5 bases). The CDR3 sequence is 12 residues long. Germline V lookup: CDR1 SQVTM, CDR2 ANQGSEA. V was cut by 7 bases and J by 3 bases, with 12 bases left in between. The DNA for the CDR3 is TGCAGCGCAGCGGGACTCTACTATGGCTACACCTTC. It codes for CSAAGLYYGYTF.

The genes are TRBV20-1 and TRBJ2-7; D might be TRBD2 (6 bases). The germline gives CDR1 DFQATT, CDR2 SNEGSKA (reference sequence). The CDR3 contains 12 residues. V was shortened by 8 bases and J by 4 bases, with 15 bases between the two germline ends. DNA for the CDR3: TGCAGTCCATTTCTAGCGACTTACGAGCAGTACTTC. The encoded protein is CSPFLATYEQYF.

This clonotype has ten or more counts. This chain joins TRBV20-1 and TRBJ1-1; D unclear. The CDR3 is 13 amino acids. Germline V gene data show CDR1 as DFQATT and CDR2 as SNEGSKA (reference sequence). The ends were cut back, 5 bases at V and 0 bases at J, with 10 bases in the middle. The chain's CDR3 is CSAGRTMNTEAFF. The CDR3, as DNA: TGCAGTGCTGGACGGACCATGAACACTGAAGCTTTCTTT.

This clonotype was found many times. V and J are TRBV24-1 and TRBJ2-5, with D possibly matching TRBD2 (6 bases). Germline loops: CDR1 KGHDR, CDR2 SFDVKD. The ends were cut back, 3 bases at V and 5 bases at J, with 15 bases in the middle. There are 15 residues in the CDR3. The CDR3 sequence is CATSDPGDGGETQYF. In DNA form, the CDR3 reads TGTGCCACCAGTGATCCTGGCGATGGAGGGGAGACCCAGTACTTC.

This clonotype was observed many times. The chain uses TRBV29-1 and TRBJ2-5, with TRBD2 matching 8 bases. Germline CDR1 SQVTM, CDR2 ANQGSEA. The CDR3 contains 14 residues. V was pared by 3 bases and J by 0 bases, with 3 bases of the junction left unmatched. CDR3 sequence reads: CSVDLLADQETQYF. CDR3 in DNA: TGCAGCGTTGACCTACTAGCGGACCAAGAGACCCAGTACTTC.

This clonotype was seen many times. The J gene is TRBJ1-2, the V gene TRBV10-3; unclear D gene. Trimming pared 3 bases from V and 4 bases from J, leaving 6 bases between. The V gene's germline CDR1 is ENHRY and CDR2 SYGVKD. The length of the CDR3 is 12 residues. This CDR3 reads CAISDVGYGYTF. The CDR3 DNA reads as TGTGCCATCAGTGATGTTGGCTATGGCTACACCTTC.

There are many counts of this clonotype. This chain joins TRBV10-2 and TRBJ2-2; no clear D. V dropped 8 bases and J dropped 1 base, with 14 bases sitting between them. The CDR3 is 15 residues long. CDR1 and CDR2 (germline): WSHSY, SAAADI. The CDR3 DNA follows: TGCGCCAGCGACGGTTCAAGGGTGAACACCGGGGAGCTGTTTTTT. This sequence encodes CASDGSRVNTGELFF.

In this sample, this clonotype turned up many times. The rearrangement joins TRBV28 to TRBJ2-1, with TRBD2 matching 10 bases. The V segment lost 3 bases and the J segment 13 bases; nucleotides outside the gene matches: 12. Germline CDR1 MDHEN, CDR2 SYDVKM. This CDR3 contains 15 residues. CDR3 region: CASSFPETSGLNQFF. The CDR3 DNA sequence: TGTGCCAGCAGTTTTCCCGAGACTAGCGGGCTAAACCAGTTCTTC.

CDR3 residues: CASSQTTSGQETQYF. CDR3 in DNA: TGTGCCAGCAGCCAGACGACTAGCGGTCAAGAGACCCAGTACTTC. The chain links TRBV3-1 to TRBJ2-5; 9 bases are a match to TRBD2. The V gene end was trimmed by 3 bases and the J gene end by 2 bases; junction bases not matched to a gene: 4. The CDR3 spans 15 residues. Looked up from germline, CDR1 is LGHDT and CDR2 is YNNKEL (reference sequence).